This TCR beta chain was sequenced during a study of early T cells in non-severe SARS-CoV-2 infection. Across the study: Sequencing targeted bulk RNA from unsorted whole blood, leaving chains unpaired.

Molecules of cDNA were individually given unique molecular identifiers that were attached to them. TCRdb reprocessed the 5' RACE reads via MiXCR and lists one record per CDR3 protein. The repertoire includes tens of thousands of distinct CDR3 sequences, approximately 6.9% of them detected once, and just over 4% sits in the top ten. Sequencing was performed on whole blood. The source of this sequence is an adult who was a healthcare worker with PCR-confirmed SARS-CoV-2 infection or an uninfected control (not recorded which).

CDR3 residues: CASSKSRDRAWDEQFF. The CDR3 bases are TGTGCCAGCAGCAAGAGCCGAGACAGGGCATGGGATGAGCAGTTCTTC. This sequence joins TRBV7-2 and TRBJ2-1; 7 positions match TRBD1. Germline V gives CDR1 SGHTA, CDR2 FQGNSA. CDR3 length: 16 residues. V was pared by 5 bases and J by 8 bases, with 15 bases of the junction left unmatched.